A single sample gave rise to the 7 T cell receptor beta chains below, sequenced in a study of T cell responses to AZD1222 COVID-19 vaccine. Using immunoSEQ multiplex PCR, the repertoire was profiled, and TCRdb retains in-frame clones only, with some absent. Found here are some 79,000 clones, over 60% of them singletons; the top ten hold around 45%. This specimen was peripheral blood, taken 28 days after the second AZD1222 dose. All receptors derive from an adult who received the AZD1222 COVID-19 vaccine.

V is TRBV7-2 and J is TRBJ1-2, with D uncertain. Between the trimmed V and J ends, which lost 0 bases and 2 bases, there was a span of 4 bases. Germline V gene lookup returns CDR1 SGHTA and CDR2 FQGNSA. The CDR3 runs to 13 residues. The CDR3 nucleotides are TGTGCCAGCAGCTTAGCGGGGAACTATGGCTACACCTTC. Its protein is CASSLAGNYGYTF.

This chain links TRBV5-1 with TRBJ2-5; D is uncertain. V was trimmed by 0 bases and J by 2 bases, leaving 5 bases between them. This CDR3 is 13 amino acids long. Germline CDR1 SGHRS, CDR2 YFSETQ. CDR3 nucleotide sequence: TGCGCCAGCAGCTTGGCTTCTCAAGAGACCCAGTACTTC. Its translation is CASSLASQETQYF.

Written as DNA, the CDR3 is TGTGCCAGCAGTTTGACAGATTATAGCAATCAGCCCCAGCATTTT. Residues: CASSLTDYSNQPQHF. V usage is TRBV27 and J usage is TRBJ1-5, with D tentatively TRBD1 (5 bases). The CDR3 spans 15 residues. Germline V gene sequence: CDR1 MNHEY, CDR2 SMNVEV (reference sequence). Trimming pared 3 bases from V and 0 bases from J, leaving 9 bases between.

This chain uses TRBV6-5 with TRBJ2-7, with D perhaps TRBD1 or TRBD2 (5 bases each). CDR3 size: 15 residues. In germline, CDR1 is MNHEY, CDR2 SVGAGI. V was clipped by 7 bases and J by 2 bases, with 18 bases between them. The CDR3 sequence: CASTRDGSLPYEQYF. CDR3 coding DNA: TGTGCCAGCACACGGGACGGGTCCTTGCCCTACGAGCAGTACTTC.

The chain links TRBV11-2 to TRBJ2-7, with D perhaps being TRBD1 or TRBD2 (5 bases each). V gave up 0 bases and J gave up 3 bases, with 12 bases separating them. CDR1 and CDR2 (germline): SGHAT, FQNNGV. The CDR3 spans 15 residues. The chain's CDR3 is CASSLDPGRYYEQYF. The CDR3 DNA reads as TGTGCCAGCAGCTTAGACCCGGGACGGTACTACGAGCAGTACTTC.

The chain joins TRBV30 to TRBJ1-1; D ambiguous. There are 18 residues in the CDR3. Germline V CDR1 and CDR2: GTSNPN, SVGIG (reference sequence). V was clipped by 2 bases and J by 1 base, with 23 bases between them. The CDR3 nucleotides are TGTGCCTGGAGTCTGGGCCGGCTGAGGGCCCCGCGGAACACTGAAGCTTTCTTT. The encoded protein is CAWSLGRLRAPRNTEAFF.

In DNA form, the CDR3 reads TGTGCCTGGAGTACCGCTCCACTCAATGAAAAACTGTTTTTT. This sequence encodes CAWSTAPLNEKLFF. The J gene is TRBJ1-4, the V gene TRBV30, with D hard to call. The CDR3 is 14 amino acids. Germline V gene sequence: CDR1 GTSNPN, CDR2 SVGIG (reference sequence). V was clipped by 2 bases and J by 5 bases, with 12 bases between them.